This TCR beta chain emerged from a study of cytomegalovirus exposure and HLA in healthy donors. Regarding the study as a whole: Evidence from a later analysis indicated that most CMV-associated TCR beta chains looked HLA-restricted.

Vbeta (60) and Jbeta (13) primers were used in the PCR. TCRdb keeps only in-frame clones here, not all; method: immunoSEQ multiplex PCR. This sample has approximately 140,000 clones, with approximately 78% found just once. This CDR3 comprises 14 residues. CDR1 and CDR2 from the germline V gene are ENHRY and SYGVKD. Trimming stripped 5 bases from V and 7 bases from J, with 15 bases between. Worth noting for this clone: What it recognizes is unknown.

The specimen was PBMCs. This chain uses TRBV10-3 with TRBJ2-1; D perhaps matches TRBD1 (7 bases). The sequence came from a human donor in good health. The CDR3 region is CAISPQGGKNEQFF. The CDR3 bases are TGTGCCATCAGTCCCCAGGGGGGTAAAAATGAGCAGTTCTTC.